A selection of T cell receptor beta chains follows, all from one sample in a study of blood T cell dynamics during melanoma immunotherapy. This table comes from immunoSEQ multiplex PCR, and its TCRdb copy is limited to in-frame clones, with some not included. The data show 500 to 600 clones, with 82% seen just once and under 60% held by the top ten. Specimen: blood, collected from a patient treated with checkpoint blockade. The receptor source for this set is a human donor with melanoma. Some clones in this sample may be carry-over from other donors' samples. Each CDR3 is given with its conserved first and last residue. A D gene is named only where the DNA matches it firmly. For some rows the clone size is stated as once, few or many, or as a class when expanded; others skip it.

size: NA; J: TRBJ2-3; V: TRBV21-1; D: NA; DNA: TGTGCCAGCAGCAATCCCACAGATACGCAGTATTTT; CDR3: CASSNPTDTQYF
size: NA; J: TRBJ1-5; V: TRBV7-2; D: TRBD1; DNA: TGTGCCAGCAGCTTAAGGACAGGGGGCGATCAGCCCCAGCATTTT; CDR3: CASSLRTGGDQPQHF
size: NA; J: TRBJ1-5; V: TRBV7-9; D: NA; DNA: TGTGCCAGCAGCTTAAGGGGGGATCAGCCCCAGCATTTT; CDR3: CASSLRGDQPQHF
size: NA; J: TRBJ2-1; V: TRBV29-1; D: NA; DNA: TGCAGCGTTGGGCGGGCGGACAATGAGCAGTTCTTC; CDR3: CSVGRADNEQFF
size: NA; J: TRBJ2-5; V: TRBV2; D: TRBD1; DNA: TGTGCCAGCACAACTGGACAGGGGGGATGGTGGGAGACCCAGTACTTC; CDR3: CASTTGQGGWWETQYF
size: NA; J: TRBJ2-7; V: TRBV11-1; D: NA; DNA: TGTGCCAGCAGCTTAGCTTCGGGTTCCTACGAGCAGTACTTC; CDR3: CASSLASGSYEQYF
size: NA; J: TRBJ2-2; V: TRBV27; D: NA; DNA: TGTGCCAGCAGTTCACTCCCGGGACTGAATACCGGGGAGCTGTTTTTT; CDR3: CASSSLPGLNTGELFF
size: once; J: TRBJ2-5; V: TRBV9; D: TRBD2; DNA: TGTGCCAGCAGCCCTCTTCTAGCGGCTTACCAAGAGACCCAGTACTTC; CDR3: CASSPLLAAYQETQYF
size: NA; J: TRBJ1-2; V: TRBV28; D: TRBD1; DNA: TGTGCCAGCAGTACCTTTACAGGGGGCTTTGGTGGCTACACCTTC; CDR3: CASSTFTGGFGGYTF
size: NA; J: TRBJ1-6; V: TRBV7-2; D: NA; DNA: TGTGCCAGCAGCCTGAGCTCCTATAATTCACCCCTCCACTTT; CDR3: CASSLSSYNSPLHF
size: NA; J: TRBJ2-1; V: TRBV4-2; D: TRBD2; DNA: TGTGCCAGCAGCCATTCGCCGGGACTAGCGGGGGGCTACGATGAGCAGTTCTTC; CDR3: CASSHSPGLAGGYDEQFF
size: NA; J: TRBJ2-7; V: TRBV6-4; D: NA; DNA: TGTGCCAGCAGTTTAGGGCAGGGTGACTACGAGCAGTACTTC; CDR3: CASSLGQGDYEQYF
size: NA; J: TRBJ1-4; V: TRBV15; D: NA; DNA: TGTGCCACCAGCAGGGAAGGGGCCGGTGGCCCGCCATTGTTTTTT; CDR3: CATSREGAGGPPLFF
size: NA; J: TRBJ2-2; V: TRBV18; D: TRBD1; DNA: TGTGCCAGCTCAGCGGTATCGAGCGACAGGGGGAACACCGGGGAGCTGTTTTTT; CDR3: CASSAVSSDRGNTGELFF
size: NA; J: TRBJ2-3; V: TRBV18; D: NA; DNA: TGTGCCAGCTCACCCCAGGGAGACATACTCCTCACAGATACGCAGTATTTT; CDR3: CASSPQGDILLTDTQYF
size: NA; J: TRBJ2-3; V: TRBV6-4; D: TRBD2; DNA: TGTGCCAGCAGTGACTCGGCCCCCGGGACTAGCGGGGGAGATACGCAGTATTTT; CDR3: CASSDSAPGTSGGDTQYF
size: NA; J: TRBJ2-5; V: TRBV4-3; D: NA; DNA: TGCGCCAGCAGCCAAGATCGGCTAGCCTCAGAGACCCAGTACTTC; CDR3: CASSQDRLASETQYF
size: NA; J: TRBJ1-6; V: TRBV2; D: NA; DNA: TGTGCCAGCAGACCCCTGGGTGGTTCACCCCTCCACTTT; CDR3: CASRPLGGSPLHF
size: once; J: TRBJ2-7; V: TRBV27; D: TRBD1; DNA: TGTGCCAGCAGTCCCCTCCGGACAGGGTACCACGAGCAGTACTTC; CDR3: CASSPLRTGYHEQYF
size: NA; J: TRBJ2-2; V: TRBV5-1; D: NA; DNA: TGCGCCAGCAGCTTGGATTGGGGCACCGGGGAGCTGTTTTTT; CDR3: CASSLDWGTGELFF
size: few; J: TRBJ2-5; V: TRBV5-6; D: NA; DNA: TGTGCCAGCAGCGGGAGGACTTACCGAGAGACCCAGTACTTC; CDR3: CASSGRTYRETQYF
size: NA; J: TRBJ1-2; V: TRBV5-1; D: NA; DNA: TGCGCCAGCATGCCTATCGTTCGAAAGACCTATGGCTACACCTTC; CDR3: CASMPIVRKTYGYTF
size: NA; J: TRBJ2-2; V: TRBV4-3; D: NA; DNA: TGCGCCAGCAGCCAAAGGACTGGCCGGGAGCTGTTTTTT; CDR3: CASSQRTGRELFF
size: NA; J: TRBJ1-3; V: TRBV9; D: NA; DNA: TGTGCCAGCAGCCCGAACTGGTTGGGGGGGAGAAACACCATATATTTT; CDR3: CASSPNWLGGRNTIYF
size: NA; J: TRBJ2-3; V: TRBV6-4; D: NA; DNA: TGTGCCAGCAGTGACCCCGCACCCGATTTTAGCACAGATACGCAGTATTTT; CDR3: CASSDPAPDFSTDTQYF
size: once; J: TRBJ1-2; V: TRBV28; D: NA; DNA: TGTGCCAGCAGTCCGCCGGGGCCGGCGGCTGGCTACACCTTC; CDR3: CASSPPGPAAGYTF
size: once; J: TRBJ2-3; V: TRBV6-1; D: NA; DNA: TGTGCCAGCACCTCTGACACAGATACGCAGTATTTT; CDR3: CASTSDTDTQYF
size: NA; J: TRBJ2-1; V: TRBV16; D: TRBD2; DNA: TGTGCCAGCAGACGAAGCGGGACTAGCGGGGGGGACAATGAGCAGTTCTTC; CDR3: CASRRSGTSGGDNEQFF
size: NA; J: TRBJ1-1; V: TRBV6-5; D: NA; DNA: TGTGCCAGCAGTCGACAGTGGAACACTGAAGCTTTCTTT; CDR3: CASSRQWNTEAFF
size: NA; J: TRBJ2-6; V: TRBV7-9; D: TRBD1; DNA: TGTGCCAGCAGCGACAGGGACAGCGGATTCTCTGGGGCCAACGTCCTGACTTTC; CDR3: CASSDRDSGFSGANVLTF
size: few; J: TRBJ1-5; V: TRBV19; D: NA; DNA: TGTGCCAGTAGTACCTCCTTGGGGGCTCATCAGCCCCAGCATTTT; CDR3: CASSTSLGAHQPQHF
size: NA; J: TRBJ2-1; V: TRBV2; D: NA; DNA: TGTGCCAGCGAGACAGGTTTTAGCTCCTACAATGAGCAGTTCTTC; CDR3: CASETGFSSYNEQFF
size: NA; J: TRBJ2-7; V: TRBV7-9; D: TRBD1; DNA: TGTGCCAGCAGCCATCACTACTCCCGGGACAGGGGGCTAGACGAGCAGTACTTC; CDR3: CASSHHYSRDRGLDEQYF
size: NA; J: TRBJ1-2; V: TRBV15; D: NA; DNA: TGTGCCACCAGCAGAGATCCCGGACAGCCCAACTATGGCTACACCTTC; CDR3: CATSRDPGQPNYGYTF
size: NA; J: TRBJ1-6; V: TRBV7-9; D: NA; DNA: TGTGCCAGCAGCCCATCCAATTCACCCCTCCACTTT; CDR3: CASSPSNSPLHF
size: NA; J: TRBJ1-5; V: TRBV15; D: NA; DNA: TGTGCCACCAGCAGGGAGGGCAATCAGCCCCAGCATTTT; CDR3: CATSREGNQPQHF
size: NA; J: TRBJ2-6; V: TRBV1; D: NA; DNA: TGCACCAGCAGGTCACAAAGTCGGGCCAACGTCCTGACTTTC; CDR3: CTSRSQSRANVLTF
size: NA; J: TRBJ2-7; V: TRBV5-1; D: NA; DNA: TGCGCCAGCAGCCTAGACAGTAGCTTCTACGAGCAGTACTTC; CDR3: CASSLDSSFYEQYF
size: NA; J: TRBJ2-5; V: TRBV4-2; D: TRBD2; DNA: TGTGCCAGCAGCCAAGATAGAACGGATAGCGGGGCACAAGAGACCCAGTACTTC; CDR3: CASSQDRTDSGAQETQYF
size: NA; J: TRBJ2-5; V: TRBV19; D: TRBD2; DNA: TGTGCCAGTAGTCCGGGGGGGCAATCCCAAGAGACCCAGTACTTC; CDR3: CASSPGGQSQETQYF
size: NA; J: TRBJ2-6; V: TRBV7-2; D: NA; DNA: TGTGCCAGCAGCTATCAGGAGGGTGGGGCCAACGTCCTGACTTTC; CDR3: CASSYQEGGANVLTF
size: NA; J: TRBJ1-1; V: TRBV18; D: NA; DNA: TGCGCCAGCTCGCCCCTCGAAACTGAAGCTTTCTTT; CDR3: CASSPLETEAFF
size: NA; J: TRBJ2-2; V: TRBV19; D: NA; DNA: TGTGCCAGTAGTATTCAGGTCGCCGGGGAGCTGTTTTTT; CDR3: CASSIQVAGELFF
size: NA; J: TRBJ2-5; V: TRBV5-4; D: NA; DNA: TGTGCCAGCAGCTTGGAGATAGGGGCCGAGACCCAGTACTTC; CDR3: CASSLEIGAETQYF
size: NA; J: TRBJ1-3; V: TRBV29-1; D: TRBD1; DNA: TGCAGCGTTCTTACAGGGGGCGGAAACACCATATATTTT; CDR3: CSVLTGGGNTIYF
size: NA; J: TRBJ1-5; V: TRBV5-8; D: NA; DNA: TGTGCCAGCAGCCTGGGCCTTAAGGAACAGCCCCAGCATTTT; CDR3: CASSLGLKEQPQHF
size: NA; J: TRBJ2-1; V: TRBV6-5; D: NA; DNA: TGTGCCAGCAGAAGGACACCCTACAATGAGCAGTTCTTC; CDR3: CASRRTPYNEQFF
size: NA; J: TRBJ1-2; V: TRBV6-5; D: NA; DNA: TGTGCCAGCAGTTACAACACAGGAGGCGGTGGCTACACCTTC; CDR3: CASSYNTGGGGYTF
size: once; J: TRBJ1-5; V: TRBV11-2; D: NA; DNA: TGTGCCAGCAGCTTAGCGGGCAGATATCAGCCCCAGCATTTT; CDR3: CASSLAGRYQPQHF
size: NA; J: TRBJ1-6; V: TRBV7-3; D: TRBD1; DNA: TGTGCCAGCAGCGAACAGGGGAATAATTCACCCCTCCACTTT; CDR3: CASSEQGNNSPLHF